This T cell receptor beta chain was retrieved from a study of somatic mutations in cytotoxic T cells in rheumatoid arthritis. Using immunoSEQ multiplex PCR, the repertoire was profiled, and TCRdb retains in-frame clones only, with some absent. Of 15,000 to 20,000 clones in the sample, approximately 69% were seen once. Trimming at V came to 2 bases and at J to 0 bases, leaving 6 bases not matched to a gene. The CDR3 runs 16 residues. Per the germline V gene, CDR1 is MNHEY and CDR2 is SVGAGI. The source material was CD8+ T cells sorted from blood. V is TRBV6-5 and J is TRBJ2-7; the match to TRBD2 covers 8 bases. This clonotype was obtained from a man between 60 and 70 years old in good health. The CDR3 spells CASSYTRGGVSYEQYF. The CDR3, as DNA: TGTGCCAGCAGTTACACACGGGGGGGGGTCTCCTACGAGCAGTACTTC.